The clone carrying this TCR beta chain appeared many times. Antigen unknown. The data belong to a study of CD8 T cells in ankylosing spondylitis. Whole-study results and caveats: In the blood and synovial fluid of reactive arthritis, some motif variants had been previously reported. A motif in TCR beta, a set of under 10 highly homologous variants, appeared characteristic of ankylosing spondylitis blood. Reported data indicate significant enrichment of disease-linked clones within matched ankylosing spondylitis synovial fluid.

MiXCR, applied by TCRdb to the 5' RACE reads, yields one record per CDR3 protein. In the table there are approximately 69,000 distinct CDR3 sequences, under 5.5% of which are singletons. The specimen was blood, either unsorted or a sorted T cell fraction (not recorded which). This TCR was sampled from a male donor with ankylosing spondylitis or in good health (not recorded which).

The CDR3 sequence: CASSQEVRGGLGDTGELFF. In DNA, the CDR3 is TGCGCCAGCAGCCAAGAGGTTCGGGGGGGCCTCGGGGACACCGGGGAGCTGTTTTTT. The V and J genes are TRBV4-1 and TRBJ2-2; 8 nucleotides match TRBD2. CDR3 length: 19 amino acids. CDR1 and CDR2 (germline): MGHRA, YSYEKL. J was trimmed by 3 bases and V by 0 bases; bases with no gene match: 12.